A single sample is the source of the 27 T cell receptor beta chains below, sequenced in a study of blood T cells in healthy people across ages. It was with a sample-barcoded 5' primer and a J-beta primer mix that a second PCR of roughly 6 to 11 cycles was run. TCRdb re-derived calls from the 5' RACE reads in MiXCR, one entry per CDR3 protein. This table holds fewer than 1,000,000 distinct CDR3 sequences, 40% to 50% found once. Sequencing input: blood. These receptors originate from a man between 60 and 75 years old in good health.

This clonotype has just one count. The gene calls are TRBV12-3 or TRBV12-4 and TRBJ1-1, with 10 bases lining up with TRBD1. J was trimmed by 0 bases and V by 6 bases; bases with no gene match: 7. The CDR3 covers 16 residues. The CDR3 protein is CASRPRDRGLNTEAFF. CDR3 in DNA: TGTGCCAGCAGACCCCGGGACAGGGGCTTGAACACTGAAGCTTTCTTT.

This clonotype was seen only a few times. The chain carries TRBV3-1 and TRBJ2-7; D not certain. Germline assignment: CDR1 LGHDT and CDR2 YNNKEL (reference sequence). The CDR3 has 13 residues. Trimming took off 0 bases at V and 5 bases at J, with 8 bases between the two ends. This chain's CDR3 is CASSQEQRDEQYF. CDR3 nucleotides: TGTGCCAGCAGCCAAGAACAGCGCGACGAGCAGTACTTC.

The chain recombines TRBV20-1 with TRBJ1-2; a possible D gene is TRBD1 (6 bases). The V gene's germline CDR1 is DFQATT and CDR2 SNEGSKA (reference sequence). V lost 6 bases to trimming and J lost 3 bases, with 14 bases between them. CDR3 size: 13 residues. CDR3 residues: CSALTGKDYGYTF. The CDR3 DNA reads TGCAGTGCCTTGACAGGAAAGGACTATGGCTACACCTTC.

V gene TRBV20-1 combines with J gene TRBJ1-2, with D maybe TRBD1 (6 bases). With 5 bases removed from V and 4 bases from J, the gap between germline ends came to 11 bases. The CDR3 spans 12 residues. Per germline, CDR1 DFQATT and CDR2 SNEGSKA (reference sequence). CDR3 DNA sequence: TGCAGTGCTCACCAGGGGAGCTATGGCTACACCTTC. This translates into CSAHQGSYGYTF.

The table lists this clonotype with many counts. CDR3: CASSTAARDGETQYF. CDR3 DNA: TGCGCCAGCAGCACGGCAGCACGTGATGGGGAGACCCAGTACTTC. The chain has TRBV5-1 and TRBJ2-5; D remains unclear. V was shortened by 4 bases and J by 5 bases, with 18 bases between the two germline ends. Germline V CDR1 and CDR2: SGHRS, YFSETQ. This CDR3 contains 15 residues.

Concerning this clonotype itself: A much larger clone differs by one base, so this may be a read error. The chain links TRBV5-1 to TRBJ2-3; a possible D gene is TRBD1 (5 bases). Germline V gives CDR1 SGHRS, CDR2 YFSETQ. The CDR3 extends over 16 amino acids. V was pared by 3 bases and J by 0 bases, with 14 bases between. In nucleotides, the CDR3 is TGCGCCAGCAGCTACACGAGACAGTTTAGCACAGATACGCAGTATTTT. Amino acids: CASSYTRQFSTDTQYF.

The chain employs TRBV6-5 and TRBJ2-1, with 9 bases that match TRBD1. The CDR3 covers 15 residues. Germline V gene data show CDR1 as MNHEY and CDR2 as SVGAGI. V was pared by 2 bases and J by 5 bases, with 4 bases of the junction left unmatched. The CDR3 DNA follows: TGTGCCAGCAGTTACGGGACAGGGAAGGACAATGAGCAGTTCTTC. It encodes CASSYGTGKDNEQFF.

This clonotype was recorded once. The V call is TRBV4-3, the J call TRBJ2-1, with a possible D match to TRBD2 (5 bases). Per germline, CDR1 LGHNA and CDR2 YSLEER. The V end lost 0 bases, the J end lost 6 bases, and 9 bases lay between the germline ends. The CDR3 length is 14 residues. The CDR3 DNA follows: TGCGCCAGCAGCCAAGATTATCGGGGCAATGAGCAGTTCTTC. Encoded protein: CASSQDYRGNEQFF.

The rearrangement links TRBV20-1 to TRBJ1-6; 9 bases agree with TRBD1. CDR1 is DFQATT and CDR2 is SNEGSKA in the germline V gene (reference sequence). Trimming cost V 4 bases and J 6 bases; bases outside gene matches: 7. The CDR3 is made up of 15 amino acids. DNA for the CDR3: TGCAGTGCTACCCTCGGGACAGGGTTTAATTCACCCCTCCACTTT. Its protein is CSATLGTGFNSPLHF.

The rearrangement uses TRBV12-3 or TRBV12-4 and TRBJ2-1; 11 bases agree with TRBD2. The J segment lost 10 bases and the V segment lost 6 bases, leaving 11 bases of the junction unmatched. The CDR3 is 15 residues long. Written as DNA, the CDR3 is TGTGCCAGCAGCCATGGGCTAGCGGGGGGTGGGGAGCAGTTCTTC. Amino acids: CASSHGLAGGGEQFF.

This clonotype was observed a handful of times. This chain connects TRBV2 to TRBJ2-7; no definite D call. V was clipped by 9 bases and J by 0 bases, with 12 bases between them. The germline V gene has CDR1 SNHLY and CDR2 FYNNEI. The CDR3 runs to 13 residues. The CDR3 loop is CARGQADSYEQYF. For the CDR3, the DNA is TGTGCCAGGGGCCAGGCAGACTCCTACGAGCAGTACTTC. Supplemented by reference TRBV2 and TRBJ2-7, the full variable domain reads EPEVTQTPSHQVTQMGQEVILRCVPISNHLYFYWYRQILGQKVEFLVSFYNNEISEKSEIFDDQFSVERPDGSNFTLKIRSTKLEDSAMYFCARGQADSYEQYFGPGTRLTVT.

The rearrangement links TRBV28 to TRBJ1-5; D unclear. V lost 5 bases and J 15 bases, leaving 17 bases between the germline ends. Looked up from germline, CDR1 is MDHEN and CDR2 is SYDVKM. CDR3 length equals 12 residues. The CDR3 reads CASSVAMRTMHF. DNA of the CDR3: TGTGCCAGCAGTGTAGCGATGAGGACGATGCATTTT.

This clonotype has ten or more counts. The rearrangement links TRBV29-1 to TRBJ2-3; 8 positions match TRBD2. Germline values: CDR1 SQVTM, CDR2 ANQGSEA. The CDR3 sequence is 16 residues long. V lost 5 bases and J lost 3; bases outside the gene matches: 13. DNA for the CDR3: TGCAGCGTTTTAAAAGCCGGGACGGGAGGGACAGATACGCAGTATTTT. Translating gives CSVLKAGTGGTDTQYF.

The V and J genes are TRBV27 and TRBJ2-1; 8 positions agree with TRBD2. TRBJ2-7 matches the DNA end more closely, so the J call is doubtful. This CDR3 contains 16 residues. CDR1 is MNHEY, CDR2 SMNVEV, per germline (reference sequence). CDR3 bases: TGTGCCAGCAGTTTTCGGGGGCGGGGGGACTCCTACGAGCAGTACTTC. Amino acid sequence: CASSFRGRGDSYEQYF.

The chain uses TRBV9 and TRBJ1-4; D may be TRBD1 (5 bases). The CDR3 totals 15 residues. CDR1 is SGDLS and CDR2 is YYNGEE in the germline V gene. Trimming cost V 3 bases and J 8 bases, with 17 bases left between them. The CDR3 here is CASSARVQGSEKLFF. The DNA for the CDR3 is TGTGCCAGCAGCGCCCGGGTGCAGGGCTCCGAAAAACTGTTTTTT.

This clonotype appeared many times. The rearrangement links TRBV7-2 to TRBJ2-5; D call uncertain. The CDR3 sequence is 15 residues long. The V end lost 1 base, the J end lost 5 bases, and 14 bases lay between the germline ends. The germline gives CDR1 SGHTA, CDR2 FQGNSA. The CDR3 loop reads CASSLVSRKGETQYF. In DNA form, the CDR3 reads TGTGCCAGCAGCTTAGTTAGCAGGAAAGGGGAGACCCAGTACTTC.

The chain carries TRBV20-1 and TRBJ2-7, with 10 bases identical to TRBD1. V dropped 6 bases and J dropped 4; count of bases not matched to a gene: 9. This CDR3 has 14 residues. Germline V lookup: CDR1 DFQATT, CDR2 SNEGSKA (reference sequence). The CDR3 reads CSANRDRGYYEQYF. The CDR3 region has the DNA TGCAGTGCGAACCGGGACAGGGGTTATTACGAGCAGTACTTC.

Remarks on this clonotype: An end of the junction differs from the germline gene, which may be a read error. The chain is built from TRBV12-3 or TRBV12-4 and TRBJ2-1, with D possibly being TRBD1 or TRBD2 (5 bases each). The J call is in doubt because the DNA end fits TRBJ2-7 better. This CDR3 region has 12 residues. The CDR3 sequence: CANSLRGDEQYF. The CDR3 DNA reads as TGTGCCAACAGTTTACGAGGGGACGAGCAGTACTTC.

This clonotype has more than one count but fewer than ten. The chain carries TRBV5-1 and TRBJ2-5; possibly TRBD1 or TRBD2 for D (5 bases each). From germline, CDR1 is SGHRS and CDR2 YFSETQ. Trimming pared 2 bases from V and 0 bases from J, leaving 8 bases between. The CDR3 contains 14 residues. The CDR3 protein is CASSFGGHQETQYF. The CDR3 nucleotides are TGCGCCAGCAGCTTTGGGGGTCACCAAGAGACCCAGTACTTC.

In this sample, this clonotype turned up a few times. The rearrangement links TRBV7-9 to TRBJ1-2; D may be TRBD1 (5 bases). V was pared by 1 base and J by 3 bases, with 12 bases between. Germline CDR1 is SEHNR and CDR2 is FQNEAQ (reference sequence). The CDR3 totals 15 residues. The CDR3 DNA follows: TGTGCCAGCAGCTTAGATGATGGGGGTGACTATGGCTACACCTTC. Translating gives CASSLDDGGDYGYTF.

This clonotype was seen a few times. CDR3 amino acids: CASLSTDTQYF. In nucleotides, the CDR3 is TGTGCCAGCCTCAGCACAGATACGCAGTATTTT. The rearrangement uses TRBV18 and TRBJ2-3; D call uncertain. Germline V lookup: CDR1 KGHSH, CDR2 LQKENI. V was clipped by 8 bases and J by 0 bases, with 3 bases between them. The CDR3 is 11 residues long.

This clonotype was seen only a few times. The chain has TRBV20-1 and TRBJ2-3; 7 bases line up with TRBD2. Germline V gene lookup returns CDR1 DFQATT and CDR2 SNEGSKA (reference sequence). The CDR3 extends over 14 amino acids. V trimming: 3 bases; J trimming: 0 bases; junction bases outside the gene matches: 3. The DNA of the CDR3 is TGCAGTGCTAGCGGGACTACTAGCACAGATACGCAGTATTTT. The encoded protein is CSASGTTSTDTQYF.

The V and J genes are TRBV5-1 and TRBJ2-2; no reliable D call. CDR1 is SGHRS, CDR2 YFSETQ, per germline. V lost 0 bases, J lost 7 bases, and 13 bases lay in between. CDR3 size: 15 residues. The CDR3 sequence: CASSLAVLEVGELFF. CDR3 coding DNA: TGCGCCAGCAGCTTGGCCGTTCTTGAGGTCGGGGAGCTGTTTTTT.

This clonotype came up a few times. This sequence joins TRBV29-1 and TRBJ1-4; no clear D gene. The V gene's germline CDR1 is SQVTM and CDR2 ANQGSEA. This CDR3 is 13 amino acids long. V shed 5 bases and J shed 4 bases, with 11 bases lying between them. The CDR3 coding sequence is TGCAGCGTTCTATTTCAGCTTAATGAAAAACTGTTTTTT. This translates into CSVLFQLNEKLFF.

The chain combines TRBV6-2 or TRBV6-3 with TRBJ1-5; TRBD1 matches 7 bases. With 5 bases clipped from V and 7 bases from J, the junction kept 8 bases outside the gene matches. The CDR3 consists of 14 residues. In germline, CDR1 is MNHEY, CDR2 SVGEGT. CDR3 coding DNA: TGTGCCAGCAGTGAGACAGGGCGGCACCAGCCCCAGCATTTT. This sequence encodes CASSETGRHQPQHF.

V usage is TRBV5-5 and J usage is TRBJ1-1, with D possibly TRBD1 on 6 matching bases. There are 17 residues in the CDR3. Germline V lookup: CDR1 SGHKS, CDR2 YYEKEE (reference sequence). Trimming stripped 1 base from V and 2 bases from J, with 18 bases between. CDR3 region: CASSLTGQGSFNTEAFF. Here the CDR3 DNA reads TGTGCCAGCAGCTTGACAGGGCAGGGGTCCTTCAACACTGAAGCTTTCTTT.

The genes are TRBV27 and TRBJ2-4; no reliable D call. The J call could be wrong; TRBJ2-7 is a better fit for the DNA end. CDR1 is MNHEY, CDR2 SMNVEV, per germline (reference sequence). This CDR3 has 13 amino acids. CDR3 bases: TGTGCCAGCAGTTCGACACGTACCTACGAGCAGTACTTC. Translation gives CASSSTRTYEQYF.